This T cell receptor beta chain was documented in a study of cytomegalovirus exposure and HLA in healthy donors. Vbeta (60) and Jbeta (13) primers were used in the PCR. Only in-frame clones appear in the TCRdb table, and some are missing; sequencing was by immunoSEQ multiplex PCR. Of 30,000 to 40,000 clones listed, 65% to 70% were seen once; the top ten hold 9.5% to 13%. The germline gives CDR1 MDHEN, CDR2 SYDVKM. The V and J ends lost 2 bases and 8 bases respectively, with 8 bases between them. This CDR3 has 12 amino acids. This TCR was recovered from a man between 35 and 55 years old in good health and CMV-seropositive. Sequenced sample: PBMCs. The gene calls are TRBV28 and TRBJ2-3; a possible D gene is TRBD1 (5 bases). CDR3 DNA sequence: TGTGCCAGCAGTTTAGTCCAGGGTACGCAGTATTTT. Protein product: CASSLVQGTQYF.